The source of this T cell receptor beta chain is a study of high-grade serous ovarian cancer treatment subgroups. Whole-study findings and limits: The analyses considered CDR3 and ignored CDR1 and CDR2. Spatial context was lost because tumors were sequenced in bulk. Tumors within one patient showed repertoire similarity of 0.11 to 0.79. Clonal relatedness tracked neoantigen level, and by trend copy number and mutation load.

Tumor tissue was taken before any definitive surgery or chemotherapy was given. To note about this clone: Its target is not known.

Only in-frame clones appear in the TCRdb table, and some are missing; sequencing was by immunoSEQ multiplex PCR. The repertoire holds roughly 20,000 clones, with about 68% as singletons. V was clipped by 3 bases and J by 3 bases; unmatched bases: 4. This CDR3 comprises 15 residues. The germline CDR1 and CDR2 sequences are ENHRY and SYGVKD. Sequences were obtained from tumor tissue. V is TRBV10-3 and J is TRBJ2-1; 8 positions agree with TRBD1. The TCR comes from a human donor with high-grade serous ovarian cancer. The CDR3 loop reads CAISDPGGVYNEQFF. The CDR3 bases are TGTGCCATCAGTGACCCAGGGGGCGTCTACAATGAGCAGTTCTTC.